These T cell receptor beta chains were read from a single sample in a study of shared clonotypes between healthy human individuals. Produced via immunoSEQ multiplex PCR; TCRdb's table is partial and in-frame only. The table includes 1.4 million to 1.5 million clones, more than 95% detected once. The sample taken for sequencing was naive CD4+ T cells sorted from blood. The receptors were gathered from a man aged 25-45 years in good health. The CDR3 runs from the conserved cysteine through the conserved F or W. A D gene is named only where the DNA matches it firmly. The size of a clone is reported for some rows only, either as once, few or many, or as a class for expanded clones.

v_call: TRBV10-1; j_call: TRBJ2-7; d_call: -; clone_size: -; cdr3_nt: TGCGCCAGCAGTGATATGGTCGGCGAGCAGTACTTC; cdr3_aa: CASSDMVGEQYF
v_call: TRBV5-4; j_call: TRBJ2-2; d_call: TRBD2; clone_size: -; cdr3_nt: TGTGCCAGCAGCTTACGGACTAGCGGGATGGTCCGGGAGCTGTTTTTT; cdr3_aa: CASSLRTSGMVRELFF
v_call: TRBV28; j_call: TRBJ2-7; d_call: TRBD1; clone_size: -; cdr3_nt: TGTGCCTCAGGGGGCGCCTACGAGCAGTACTTC; cdr3_aa: CASGGAYEQYF
v_call: TRBV7-2; j_call: TRBJ2-7; d_call: -; clone_size: -; cdr3_nt: TGTGCCAGCAGCTTAGAGTGGGTTTCCTACGAGCAGTACTTC; cdr3_aa: CASSLEWVSYEQYF
v_call: TRBV2; j_call: TRBJ2-4; d_call: -; clone_size: -; cdr3_nt: TGTGCCAGCAGTGCCCTACAGGGAGCCAAAAACATTCAGTACTTC; cdr3_aa: CASSALQGAKNIQYF
v_call: TRBV28; j_call: TRBJ1-2; d_call: -; clone_size: -; cdr3_nt: TGTGCCAGCACCTTGGGGGGGTACTATGGCTACACCTTC; cdr3_aa: CASTLGGYYGYTF
v_call: TRBV5-1; j_call: TRBJ2-3; d_call: -; clone_size: -; cdr3_nt: TGCGCCAGCAGCCAAAACGTACTGGGCACAGATACGCAGTATTTT; cdr3_aa: CASSQNVLGTDTQYF
v_call: TRBV11-2; j_call: TRBJ2-2; d_call: -; clone_size: once; cdr3_nt: TGTGCCAGCAGCTCCAGGGAGGCCGGGGAGCTGTTTTTT; cdr3_aa: CASSSREAGELFF
v_call: TRBV18; j_call: TRBJ2-7; d_call: -; clone_size: once; cdr3_nt: TGTGCCAGCTCACAGATCAGGGTGGGAATAAACCGGGCCCTAAAGGAGCAGTACTTC; cdr3_aa: CASSQIRVGINRALKEQYF
v_call: TRBV14; j_call: TRBJ2-7; d_call: -; clone_size: -; cdr3_nt: TGTGCCAGCAGCCAAACATCGCGGGCTAGTGGATACTCCTACGAGCAGTACTTC; cdr3_aa: CASSQTSRASGYSYEQYF
v_call: TRBV11-2; j_call: TRBJ2-3; d_call: TRBD2; clone_size: once; cdr3_nt: TGTGCCAGCACCCTTGGACTAGCGGGCTTTAGCACAGATACGCAGTATTTT; cdr3_aa: CASTLGLAGFSTDTQYF
v_call: TRBV6-6; j_call: TRBJ1-2; d_call: -; clone_size: -; cdr3_nt: TGTGCCAGCAGTTACTCCCCTCGAACTGGCTACACCTTC; cdr3_aa: CASSYSPRTGYTF
v_call: TRBV6-1; j_call: TRBJ2-1; d_call: TRBD1; clone_size: -; cdr3_nt: TGTGCCAGCAGTGAAGGGGGGACAGATACAATGAGGCAGTTCTTC; cdr3_aa: CASSEGGTDTMRQFF
v_call: TRBV19; j_call: TRBJ2-2; d_call: -; clone_size: -; cdr3_nt: TGTGCCAGTAGTATTAGGGGCTTCCCCCCCGGGGAGCTGTTTTTT; cdr3_aa: CASSIRGFPPGELFF
v_call: TRBV11-3; j_call: TRBJ2-3; d_call: TRBD2; clone_size: -; cdr3_nt: TGTGCCAGCAGCTCAGGCCAGCGGGAAACGACAGATACGCAGTATTTT; cdr3_aa: CASSSGQRETTDTQYF
v_call: TRBV9; j_call: TRBJ2-5; d_call: TRBD1; clone_size: -; cdr3_nt: TGTGCCAGCAGCGTAGGCCTCGGGACAGGGAAAGAGACCCAGTACTTC; cdr3_aa: CASSVGLGTGKETQYF
v_call: TRBV5-1; j_call: TRBJ2-2; d_call: -; clone_size: -; cdr3_nt: TGCGCCAGCAGCTCTAATCGGGACTCTCGGAACACCGGGGAGCTGTTTTTT; cdr3_aa: CASSSNRDSRNTGELFF
v_call: TRBV10-3; j_call: TRBJ2-7; d_call: -; clone_size: -; cdr3_nt: TGTGCCATCAGTGATCCCACAGACCTCTACGAGCAGTACTTC; cdr3_aa: CAISDPTDLYEQYF
v_call: TRBV10-3; j_call: TRBJ2-1; d_call: -; clone_size: -; cdr3_nt: TGTGCCATTAAGAGCTCCTACAATGAGCAGTTCTTC; cdr3_aa: CAIKSSYNEQFF
v_call: TRBV9; j_call: TRBJ2-1; d_call: -; clone_size: -; cdr3_nt: TGTGCCAGCAGCTCCCGGTCGAATGAGCAGTTCTTC; cdr3_aa: CASSSRSNEQFF
v_call: TRBV11-2; j_call: TRBJ2-1; d_call: TRBD2; clone_size: -; cdr3_nt: TGTGCCAGCAGCCCTAAAGCGGGAGGGCCTCCCCACAATGAGCAGTTCTTC; cdr3_aa: CASSPKAGGPPHNEQFF
v_call: TRBV28; j_call: TRBJ2-3; d_call: -; clone_size: -; cdr3_nt: TGTGCCAGCAGTTTAGGGGGGATCGGAGTACCTGAAGATACGCAGTATTTT; cdr3_aa: CASSLGGIGVPEDTQYF
v_call: TRBV28; j_call: TRBJ1-5; d_call: -; clone_size: -; cdr3_nt: TGTGCCAGCAGTTGGGGAGGACAGCTCAATCAGCCCCAGCATTTT; cdr3_aa: CASSWGGQLNQPQHF
v_call: TRBV6-6; j_call: TRBJ1-5; d_call: TRBD1; clone_size: -; cdr3_nt: TGTGCCAGCAGTTTACTAGGGACAGGGAGGAGTCAGCCCCAGCATTTT; cdr3_aa: CASSLLGTGRSQPQHF
v_call: TRBV5-5; j_call: TRBJ1-4; d_call: -; clone_size: -; cdr3_nt: TGTGCCAGCAGCTTGAGCCCCCTTCCGGAAACGGGGTTTCCGAAACTGTTTTTT; cdr3_aa: CASSLSPLPETGFPKLFF
v_call: TRBV28; j_call: TRBJ2-2; d_call: -; clone_size: once; cdr3_nt: TGTGCCAGCAGTTTCCCCGGGACTCGGGGCGGGACCGGGGAGCTGTTTTTT; cdr3_aa: CASSFPGTRGGTGELFF
v_call: TRBV30; j_call: TRBJ1-5; d_call: TRBD1; clone_size: -; cdr3_nt: TGTGCCTGGAGTTTTCAGGGGGCTTCTCAGCCCCAGCATTTT; cdr3_aa: CAWSFQGASQPQHF
v_call: TRBV7-9; j_call: TRBJ2-1; d_call: -; clone_size: -; cdr3_nt: TGTGCCAGCAGCTTACGGGACCCCAGCCATGAGCAGTTCTTC; cdr3_aa: CASSLRDPSHEQFF
v_call: TRBV9; j_call: TRBJ1-1; d_call: -; clone_size: -; cdr3_nt: TGTGCCAGCAGCGTTGACATAGTGAACACTGAAGCTTTCTTT; cdr3_aa: CASSVDIVNTEAFF
v_call: TRBV28; j_call: TRBJ2-1; d_call: -; clone_size: -; cdr3_nt: TGTGCCAGCAGTCCCTCGGGGTGGGGTAACAATGAGCAGTTCTTC; cdr3_aa: CASSPSGWGNNEQFF
v_call: TRBV6-5; j_call: TRBJ2-3; d_call: -; clone_size: -; cdr3_nt: TGTGCCAGCAGTTACGGGCGGGATTCGTATACGCAGTATTTT; cdr3_aa: CASSYGRDSYTQYF
v_call: TRBV27; j_call: TRBJ1-5; d_call: TRBD1; clone_size: -; cdr3_nt: TGTGCCAGCAGCCGAAAGAGAGGGGGCGAGGGCCAGCCCCAGCATTTT; cdr3_aa: CASSRKRGGEGQPQHF
v_call: TRBV19; j_call: TRBJ1-1; d_call: -; clone_size: once; cdr3_nt: TGTGCCAGTAGCCACCGCGGGGGAAACACTGAAGCTTTCTTT; cdr3_aa: CASSHRGGNTEAFF
v_call: TRBV6-6; j_call: TRBJ1-1; d_call: -; clone_size: -; cdr3_nt: TGTGCCAGCAGTTGGCAGAACAGGAACACTGAAGCTTTCTTT; cdr3_aa: CASSWQNRNTEAFF
v_call: TRBV9; j_call: TRBJ2-3; d_call: -; clone_size: -; cdr3_nt: TGTGCCAGCAGCGTAGTCGGGCAGGGAACAGATACGCAGTATTTT; cdr3_aa: CASSVVGQGTDTQYF
v_call: TRBV5-1; j_call: TRBJ1-2; d_call: TRBD1; clone_size: -; cdr3_nt: TGCGCCAGCAGCTTCCAGGGGGCGGACTATGGCTACACCTTC; cdr3_aa: CASSFQGADYGYTF
v_call: TRBV5-8; j_call: TRBJ2-5; d_call: TRBD1; clone_size: -; cdr3_nt: TGTGCCAGCAGCCCGGACAGGGGTGGGCGGCGGGAGACCCAGTACTTC; cdr3_aa: CASSPDRGGRRETQYF
v_call: TRBV6-6; j_call: TRBJ2-1; d_call: TRBD1; clone_size: -; cdr3_nt: TGTGCCAGCAGTCCCGACAGGGGGCTGAACAATGAGCAGTTCTTC; cdr3_aa: CASSPDRGLNNEQFF
v_call: TRBV29-1; j_call: TRBJ2-2; d_call: TRBD1; clone_size: -; cdr3_nt: TGCAGCGTTGAATGGGGACAGGGAATCGGGGAGCTGTTTTTT; cdr3_aa: CSVEWGQGIGELFF
v_call: TRBV5-1; j_call: TRBJ1-4; d_call: -; clone_size: -; cdr3_nt: TGCGCCAGCAGCTTGGGCTCGGCGGAGGAAAAACTGTTTTTT; cdr3_aa: CASSLGSAEEKLFF
v_call: TRBV14; j_call: TRBJ2-7; d_call: -; clone_size: once; cdr3_nt: TGTGCCAGCAGCCAAGTGGCTGGTTCCTACGAGCAGTACTTC; cdr3_aa: CASSQVAGSYEQYF
v_call: TRBV7-6; j_call: TRBJ2-1; d_call: TRBD1; clone_size: -; cdr3_nt: TGTGCCAGCAGCTACAGACAGGGGCCGTACAATGAGCAGTTCTTC; cdr3_aa: CASSYRQGPYNEQFF
v_call: TRBV7-1; j_call: TRBJ2-7; d_call: -; clone_size: -; cdr3_nt: TGTGCCAGCAGCCCCAGCTACGAGCAGTACTTC; cdr3_aa: CASSPSYEQYF
v_call: TRBV4-3; j_call: TRBJ2-3; d_call: -; clone_size: -; cdr3_nt: TGCGCCAGCAGCCAAGATGGGGGAATTACCACAGATACGCAGTATTTT; cdr3_aa: CASSQDGGITTDTQYF
v_call: TRBV6-5; j_call: TRBJ1-3; d_call: -; clone_size: -; cdr3_nt: TGTGCCAGCTCGAGGGGGATCACTGGAAACACCATATATTTT; cdr3_aa: CASSRGITGNTIYF
v_call: TRBV27; j_call: TRBJ2-1; d_call: TRBD2; clone_size: once; cdr3_nt: TGTGCCAGCAGTCCCCTGGGTCTGGGACTAGCGGGAGGCTACAATGAGCAGTTCTTC; cdr3_aa: CASSPLGLGLAGGYNEQFF
v_call: TRBV18; j_call: TRBJ1-1; d_call: -; clone_size: -; cdr3_nt: TGTGCCAGCTCACAACGCTTAAGGACAGAGGCGGTGGAAGCTTTCTTT; cdr3_aa: CASSQRLRTEAVEAFF
v_call: TRBV19; j_call: TRBJ2-5; d_call: TRBD2; clone_size: once; cdr3_nt: TGTGCCAGTCGTCAACTAGCGGGAGCGGGTAGAGAGCGGGACAAGACCCAGTACTTC; cdr3_aa: CASRQLAGAGRERDKTQYF
v_call: TRBV5-1; j_call: TRBJ2-7; d_call: -; clone_size: -; cdr3_nt: TGCGCCAGCAGCTTGTGGGCCCGGGGAGGATACGAGCAGTACTTC; cdr3_aa: CASSLWARGGYEQYF
v_call: TRBV28; j_call: TRBJ2-5; d_call: -; clone_size: -; cdr3_nt: TGTGCCAGCAGGGGACAAGAGACCCAGTACTTC; cdr3_aa: CASRGQETQYF
v_call: TRBV18; j_call: TRBJ2-7; d_call: TRBD1; clone_size: -; cdr3_nt: TGTGCCAGCTCACCACCCGGACAGGGGCCGCTCGAGCAGTACTTC; cdr3_aa: CASSPPGQGPLEQYF
v_call: TRBV19; j_call: TRBJ1-5; d_call: -; clone_size: -; cdr3_nt: TGTGCCAGTACCCCTTGGGAGGGGATTGGGAGCAATCAGCCCCAGCATTTT; cdr3_aa: CASTPWEGIGSNQPQHF
v_call: TRBV28; j_call: TRBJ2-7; d_call: -; clone_size: -; cdr3_nt: TGTGCCAGCTCGACAGCTAGAATGTACGAGCAGTACTTC; cdr3_aa: CASSTARMYEQYF
v_call: TRBV18; j_call: TRBJ1-4; d_call: TRBD1; clone_size: once; cdr3_nt: TGTGCCAGCTCACCAAACCCAGGGGGGACTGAAAAACTGTTTTTT; cdr3_aa: CASSPNPGGTEKLFF
v_call: TRBV28; j_call: TRBJ2-7; d_call: -; clone_size: once; cdr3_nt: TGTGCCAGCAGTGGGGACACCCACATGAGGTTC; cdr3_aa: CASSGDTHMRF